This record concerns one TCR beta chain sequence. What it binds is unknown. The PCR employed 60 Vbeta primers together with 13 Jbeta primers. Produced via immunoSEQ multiplex PCR; TCRdb's table is partial and in-frame only. This repertoire includes some 200,000 clones. The data belong to a study of cytomegalovirus exposure and HLA in healthy donors. The CDR3 contains 14 residues. V lost 2 bases and J lost 7, with 15 bases in between. Germline CDR1 is GTSNPN and CDR2 is SVGIG (reference sequence). Study-wide points: Under in vitro conditions, a few CMV-associated chains were confirmed as specific for CMV antigens. In an earlier analysis, most TCR beta V segments were productive about 87% or about 30% of the time. An analysis was carried out later, and it reportedly showed fewer N-insertions in an Asian-associated ancestry cluster than the approximately 660-donor mean.

The clonotype comes from a man aged 30 to 45 in good health and CMV-seronegative. Material for sequencing was PBMCs. The chain recombines TRBV30 with TRBJ2-1; tentative D call: TRBD2 (5 bases). CDR3 nucleotide sequence: TGTGCCTGGAGTCCGGACTGGAGGCCGAATGAGCAGTTCTTC. Its protein is CAWSPDWRPNEQFF.